Below, 23 T cell receptor beta chains from the same sample are listed, as sequenced in a study of patients and donors after allogeneic stem cell transplantation. Each CDR3 protein is one row after TCRdb ran MiXCR on the RT-PCR reads. This sample yields tens of thousands of distinct CDR3 sequences, of which around 7.4% are seen a single time; approximately 48% belongs to the top ten. Sequenced sample: blood, either unsorted or a sorted T cell fraction (not recorded which). The receptors originated from a human donor who was either an allogeneic HSCT recipient or a stem cell or donor lymphocyte infusion donor (not recorded which). It is not recorded whose cells these are; they may come from a transplant donor.

V is TRBV6-5 and J is TRBJ2-2, with D possibly being TRBD2 (6 bases). Germline V gene sequence: CDR1 MNHEY, CDR2 SVGAGI. The CDR3 contains 16 residues. Trimming removed 4 bases from V and 2 bases from J, with 14 bases in between. The CDR3 DNA sequence: TGTGCCAGCAGTTGGGCCGGGACTGATAACACCGGGGAGCTGTTTTTT. The encoded protein is CASSWAGTDNTGELFF.

This clonotype has a count of ten or more. V and J are TRBV19 and TRBJ2-1, with D maybe TRBD2 (6 bases). The V and J ends lost 5 bases and 0 bases respectively, with 11 bases between them. The V gene's germline CDR1 is LNHDA and CDR2 SQIVND (reference sequence). The CDR3 runs to 15 residues. In DNA, the CDR3 is TGTGCCAGTAGTCTTCCGGGGGTCTCCTACAATGAGCAGTTCTTC. Its translation is CASSLPGVSYNEQFF.

A few counts support this clonotype. V is TRBV5-4 and J is TRBJ1-2; no definite D call. The V gene's germline CDR1 is SGHNT and CDR2 YYREEE (reference sequence). This CDR3 comprises 13 residues. The ends were cut back, 2 bases at V and 3 bases at J, with 8 bases in the middle. CDR3 nucleotides: TGTGCCAGCAGCTTTTCAAACGACTATGGCTACACCTTC. Translation: CASSFSNDYGYTF.

There are a few counts of this clonotype. V and J are TRBV6-5 and TRBJ2-2, with 8 bases matching TRBD1. Germline CDR1 and CDR2: MNHEY and SVGAGI. The V and J ends lost 0 bases and 2 bases, in that order; junction bases with no gene match: 5. The CDR3 loop spans 17 amino acids. For the CDR3, the DNA is TGTGCCAGCAGTTACTCGAATACAGGGGGAAACACCGGGGAGCTGTTTTTT. This encodes CASSYSNTGGNTGELFF.

CDR3 region: CASSPHPGQGPYEQYF. The CDR3 DNA reads TGTGCCAGCAGCCCCCATCCGGGACAGGGTCCCTACGAGCAGTACTTC. The chain recombines TRBV28 with TRBJ2-7, with 9 nucleotides matching TRBD1. The CDR3 totals 16 residues. With V trimmed by 6 bases and J by 2 bases, 11 bases remained unmatched. Germline V gives CDR1 MDHEN, CDR2 SYDVKM.

Many counts were recorded for this clonotype. This chain connects TRBV28 to TRBJ1-4, with no clear D. V was clipped by 6 bases and J by 4 bases, with 12 bases between them. This CDR3 region has 14 residues. The germline gives CDR1 MDHEN, CDR2 SYDVKM. This CDR3 is CASRTRELNEKLFF. The CDR3 DNA reads TGTGCCAGCAGGACCCGGGAGCTTAATGAAAAACTGTTTTTT.

At least ten counts were recorded for this clonotype. The rearrangement links TRBV7-6 to TRBJ2-1; the D gene is possibly TRBD2 (6 bases). V was cut by 3 bases and J by 5 bases, with 11 bases left in between. The CDR3 is 14 residues long. CDR1 and CDR2 from the germline V gene are SGHVS and FNYEAQ. The CDR3: CASSLRLEHNEQFF. The CDR3 DNA sequence: TGTGCCAGCAGCTTGAGACTAGAACACAATGAGCAGTTCTTC.

This rearrangement joins TRBV6-1 to TRBJ2-2, with TRBD2 matching 13 bases. The CDR3 has 18 residues. V trimming: 3 bases; J trimming: 0 bases; junction bases outside the gene matches: 4. The germline gives CDR1 MNHNS, CDR2 SASEGT. Here the CDR3 DNA reads TGTGCCAGCAGTGAGACTAGCGGGGGGACAGCGAACACCGGGGAGCTGTTTTTT. It codes for CASSETSGGTANTGELFF.

Ten or more counts support this clonotype. The rearrangement joins TRBV18 to TRBJ2-7; D ambiguous. V lost 0 bases, J lost 6 bases, and 15 bases lay in between. The CDR3 has 15 amino acids. Germline loops: CDR1 KGHSH, CDR2 LQKENI. The CDR3 loop is CASSPPRSRRSEQYF. The CDR3 bases are TGTGCCAGCTCACCACCGCGATCCCGCCGTAGCGAGCAGTACTTC.

This chain uses TRBV28 with TRBJ1-2; the match to TRBD1 covers 11 bases. V lost 4 bases, J lost 5 bases, and 3 bases stayed unmatched. The CDR3 spans 14 residues. From germline, CDR1 is MDHEN and CDR2 SYDVKM. CDR3 coding DNA: TGTGCCAGCAGTTCCGGGACAGGGGGTTATGGCTACACCTTC. It yields the protein CASSSGTGGYGYTF.

The chain links TRBV5-6 to TRBJ1-6; no firm D call. The CDR3 extends over 15 amino acids. CDR1 is SGHDT, CDR2 YYEEEE, per germline. V lost 1 base, J lost 4 bases, and 9 bases lay in between. The CDR3 is CASSLRGKYNSPLHF. The CDR3 coding sequence is TGTGCCAGCAGCTTGCGGGGTAAATATAATTCACCCCTCCACTTT.

Ten or more counts support this clonotype. This chain links TRBV27 with TRBJ2-1, with 8 bases identical to TRBD2. The CDR3 length is 15 residues. V lost 5 bases, J lost 3 bases, and 6 bases stayed unmatched. Germline CDR1 MNHEY, CDR2 SMNVEV (reference sequence). As DNA, the CDR3 is TGTGCCAGCAGTGGTCTAGCGGGTAGCTACAATGAGCAGTTCTTC. Translated: CASSGLAGSYNEQFF.

The V gene is TRBV2, the J gene TRBJ1-1; TRBD1 is a possible D gene (6 bases). CDR1 and CDR2 from the germline V gene are SNHLY and FYNNEI. The ends were cut back, 3 bases at V and 6 bases at J, with 14 bases in the middle. CDR3 length: 14 amino acids. The CDR3 spells CASSEGAVWAEAFF. CDR3 coding DNA: TGTGCCAGCAGTGAGGGGGCAGTTTGGGCTGAAGCTTTCTTT.

V is TRBV18 and J is TRBJ1-1; D perhaps matches TRBD1 (5 bases). The CDR3 has 17 amino acids. CDR1 and CDR2 (germline): KGHSH, LQKENI. V lost 3 bases and J 3 bases, leaving 20 bases between the germline ends. DNA of the CDR3: TGTGCCAGCTCACCGACAGACTCCTCAGAAGGGGACACTGAAGCTTTCTTT. Amino acid sequence: CASSPTDSSEGDTEAFF.

This clonotype has a count of ten or more. The genes are TRBV12-5 and TRBJ1-5, with 7 bases that match TRBD1. This CDR3 region has 14 residues. Germline assignment: CDR1 LGHNT and CDR2 FRNRAP. V dropped 5 bases and J dropped 8; count of bases not matched to a gene: 9. The DNA for the CDR3 is TGTGCTAGTGGTGCGGGACAGCAGTCAGAGCCCCAGCATTTT. This codes for CASGAGQQSEPQHF.

Many counts were recorded for this clonotype. V usage is TRBV11-2 and J usage is TRBJ2-2; D call uncertain. This CDR3 contains 14 residues. V was pared by 1 base and J by 7 bases, with 10 bases between. Germline CDR1 is SGHAT and CDR2 is FQNNGV. In DNA form, the CDR3 reads TGTGCCAGCAGCTTAGCCGAGTTGGTCGGGGAGCTGTTTTTT. Amino acids: CASSLAELVGELFF.

V usage is TRBV20-1 and J usage is TRBJ1-5; 9 bases are shared with TRBD1. Per germline, CDR1 DFQATT and CDR2 SNEGSKA (reference sequence). The junction had 12 bases not matched to a gene; V was cut back by 6 bases and J by 3 bases. This CDR3 comprises 16 residues. CDR3 loop: CSALRGGDRDNQPQHF. The CDR3 nucleotides are TGCAGTGCACTCCGGGGGGGGGACAGGGACAATCAGCCCCAGCATTTT.

This clonotype has at least ten counts. The V gene is TRBV5-1, the J gene TRBJ2-5; D might be TRBD1 or TRBD2, each matching 5 bases. This CDR3 is 15 amino acids long. Germline V CDR1 and CDR2: SGHRS, YFSETQ. Trimming took 1 base from V and 0 from J, leaving 10 bases between them. As DNA, the CDR3 is TGCGCCAGCAGCTTGCTCGGGACGGACCAAGAGACCCAGTACTTC. It yields the protein CASSLLGTDQETQYF.

This chain connects TRBV4-1 to TRBJ1-1; D remains unclear. Looked up from germline, CDR1 is MGHRA and CDR2 is YSYEKL. This CDR3 has 14 residues. V was clipped by 0 bases and J by 4 bases, with 9 bases between them. CDR3 in DNA: TGCGCCAGCAGCCAAGATCCGACGATCACTGAAGCTTTCTTT. It encodes CASSQDPTITEAFF.

The J gene is TRBJ2-3, the V gene TRBV6-1; maybe TRBD2 (6 bases). Trimming left V 5 bases short and J 7 bases short, with 13 bases between. Germline lookup yields CDR1 MNHNS and CDR2 SASEGT. The CDR3 runs to 13 residues. The CDR3 bases are TGTGCCAGCAGTCCCGGCGGGGAGTATACGCAGTATTTT. As protein: CASSPGGEYTQYF.

This clonotype was picked up many times. This sequence joins TRBV29-1 and TRBJ2-5; D is possibly TRBD1 (6 bases). This CDR3 is 10 amino acids long. Germline CDR1 reads SQVTM; CDR2 reads ANQGSEA. Trimming pared 7 bases from V and 5 bases from J, leaving 8 bases between. The CDR3 coding sequence is TGCAGCGGGGGGCTGGAGACCCAGTACTTC. Its translation: CSGGLETQYF.

J is TRBJ2-5 and V is TRBV5-6; 8 positions match TRBD1. Germline CDR1 and CDR2: SGHDT and YYEEEE. The CDR3 covers 15 residues. Losses at the gene ends were 3 bases for V and 6 bases for J; bases not matched to a gene: 10. Here the CDR3 DNA reads TGTGCCAGCAGCTCCCTGGACAGGGCGGGAAAGACCCAGTACTTC. It is translated as CASSSLDRAGKTQYF. The full variable domain, completed using reference TRBV5-6 and TRBJ2-5, is DAGVTQSPTHLIKTRGQQVTLRCSPKSGHDTVSWYQQALGQGPQFIFQYYEEEERQRGNFPDRFSGHQFPNYSSELNVNALLLGDSALYLCASSSLDRAGKTQYFGPGTRLLVL.

This clonotype has at least ten counts. The V and J genes are TRBV29-1 and TRBJ2-5; D is possibly TRBD2 (7 bases). The CDR3 consists of 14 residues. Trimming cost V 8 bases and J 4 bases, with 20 bases left between them. The germline V gene encodes CDR1 SQVTM and CDR2 ANQGSEA. The CDR3 loop is CSSGGLLSVETQYF. DNA for the CDR3: TGCAGCTCGGGGGGCCTGTTAAGTGTAGAGACCCAGTACTTC.